The sequence of this TCR beta chain was determined in a study of CD8+ T cells in alopecia areata. At the level of the study: Treated patients took oral tofacitinib at 5 to 10 mg twice daily. Using the percentage of affected scalp area, treated patients' severity was scored.

Treatment noted: oral pan-JAK inhibitor, 5-10 mg twice daily. A note on this clone: What it binds is not known.

This CDR3 region has 14 residues. Trimming stripped 3 bases from V and 10 bases from J, with 16 bases between. Germline CDR1 reads SGHDT; CDR2 reads YYEEEE. Regarding the study as a whole: Normal skin contains resident alphabeta T cells, and these are also sequenced in scalp samples. Clonality exceeded that of normal scalp in lesional scalp, most notably in alopecia totalis/universalis.

Reverse transcribed after extraction, RNA yielded cDNA as the sequencing template. Assay used: immunoSEQ multiplex PCR; TCRdb lists only in-frame clones, some missing. The data show about 200,000 clones, under 40% seen once. The chain uses TRBV5-6 and TRBJ1-4; no clear D gene. The receptor was derived from a human donor with alopecia areata. Material: CD4+ T cells sorted from blood, obtained between weeks 30 and 35, from a patient treated with tofacitinib. The CDR3 DNA reads TGTGCCAGCAGCTCGACGGAATCTGTCGTAAAACTGTTTTTT. Translation: CASSSTESVVKLFF. The full variable domain, in which reference TRBV5-6 and TRBJ1-4 provide the parts outside the CDR3, is DAGVTQSPTHLIKTRGQQVTLRCSPKSGHDTVSWYQQALGQGPQFIFQYYEEEERQRGNFPDRFSGHQFPNYSSELNVNALLLGDSALYLCASSSTESVVKLFFGSGTQLSVL.